This TCR beta chain originates from a study of T-cell reconstitution after alpha-beta-depleted transplantation in children. General observations from the study: After transplant, at about two months, alpha-beta T cells were reportedly derived from several hundred expanded graft clones. The authors attributed T-cell counts and diversity one year after transplant mostly to newly produced T cells. Some patients owed their high day-60 TCRbeta diversity to surviving recipient T cells and thymic progenitors.

The CDR3 has 17 residues. Germline V gene sequence: CDR1 SGHTA, CDR2 FQGNSA. Trimming took off 2 bases at V and 0 bases at J, with 13 bases between the two ends. This clonotype turned up a few times. Its matching antigen is unknown. TCRbeta library preparation incorporated unique molecular identifiers. TCRdb reprocessed the PCR reads with MiXCR, giving one entry per CDR3 protein. The data contain fewer than 550,000 distinct CDR3 sequences, 10% to 12% of them singletons. The sequences come from PBMCs, mostly from graft donor cells, collected 180 days after TCRalphabeta/CD19-depleted stem cell transplant. The gene calls are TRBV7-2 and TRBJ1-4; D is unclear. This TCR was recovered from a female patient aged 2 to 10 who had a stem cell transplant for aplastic anemia, so the T cells may come from the graft donor. CDR3 nucleotide sequence: TGTGCCAGCAGCTTAAAACCCAACAGCGCAACTAATGAAAAACTGTTTTTT. Translating gives CASSLKPNSATNEKLFF.